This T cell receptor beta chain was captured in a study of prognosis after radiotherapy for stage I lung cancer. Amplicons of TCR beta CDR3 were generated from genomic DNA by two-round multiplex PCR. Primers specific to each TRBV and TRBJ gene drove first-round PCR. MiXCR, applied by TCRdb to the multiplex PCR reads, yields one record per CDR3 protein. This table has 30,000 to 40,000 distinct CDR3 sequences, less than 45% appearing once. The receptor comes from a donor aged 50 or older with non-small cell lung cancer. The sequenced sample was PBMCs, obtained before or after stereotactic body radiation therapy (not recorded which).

The CDR3 here is CASHGGGTGYGYTF. The CDR3 DNA is TGTGCCAGCCATGGAGGAGGGACGGGCTATGGCTACACCTTC. The V gene is TRBV28, the J gene TRBJ1-2; tentatively, D is TRBD1 (5 bases). CDR1 and CDR2 from the germline V gene are MDHEN and SYDVKM. The length of the CDR3 is 14 residues. Trimming pared 8 bases from V and 4 bases from J, leaving 17 bases between.